These T cell receptor beta chains were read from a single sample in a study of shared clonotypes between healthy human individuals. This table comes from immunoSEQ multiplex PCR, and its TCRdb copy is limited to in-frame clones, with some not included. The sample has about 2 million clones; approximately 94% are singletons. The material sequenced was naive CD8+ T cells sorted from blood. All receptors come from a man aged 18 to 30 in good health. The CDR3 runs from the conserved cysteine through the conserved F or W. A D gene is named only where the DNA matches it firmly. Where a row states a size, it is once, few, many or the class of an expanded clone; other rows omit it.

cdr3_aa: CASSFGVETQYF
cdr3_nt: TGTGCCAGCAGCTTCGGGGTCGAGACCCAGTACTTC
clone_size: NA
v_call: TRBV5-4
d_call: NA
j_call: TRBJ2-5

cdr3_aa: CASSPRQPNSNQPQHF
cdr3_nt: TGTGCCAGCAGCCCTAGACAGCCAAATAGCAATCAGCCCCAGCATTTT
clone_size: NA
v_call: TRBV27
d_call: NA
j_call: TRBJ1-5

cdr3_aa: CASSLAGGANEKLFF
cdr3_nt: TGTGCCAGCAGCTTAGCGGGTGGGGCCAATGAAAAACTGTTTTTT
clone_size: NA
v_call: TRBV7-2
d_call: NA
j_call: TRBJ1-4

cdr3_aa: CASSLAGGGANVLTF
cdr3_nt: TGTGCCAGCAGCTTAGCTGGGGGTGGGGCCAACGTCCTGACTTTC
clone_size: NA
v_call: TRBV7-2
d_call: NA
j_call: TRBJ2-6

cdr3_aa: CSVLYLTGTDDRETQYF
cdr3_nt: TGCAGCGTTCTATACCTAACCGGGACGGACGATCGGGAGACCCAGTACTTC
clone_size: once
v_call: TRBV29-1
d_call: NA
j_call: TRBJ2-5

cdr3_aa: CAWTLKTEQYF
cdr3_nt: TGTGCCTGGACCCTGAAGACCGAGCAGTACTTC
clone_size: NA
v_call: TRBV30
d_call: NA
j_call: TRBJ2-7

cdr3_aa: CASSVGGSTSSDEQYF
cdr3_nt: TGTGCCAGCAGCGTAGGAGGCAGTACGAGCTCTGACGAGCAGTACTTC
clone_size: NA
v_call: TRBV9
d_call: NA
j_call: TRBJ2-7

cdr3_aa: CASSYSPGQGYYEQYF
cdr3_nt: TGTGCCAGCAGTTACTCCCCGGGACAGGGATACTACGAGCAGTACTTC
clone_size: NA
v_call: TRBV6-6
d_call: TRBD1
j_call: TRBJ2-7

cdr3_aa: CASSVHGQETQYF
cdr3_nt: TGTGCCAGTAGTGTACACGGCCAAGAGACCCAGTACTTC
clone_size: NA
v_call: TRBV19
d_call: NA
j_call: TRBJ2-5

cdr3_aa: CASSYTGTAAYEQYF
cdr3_nt: TGTGCCAGCAGTTACACCGGGACGGCTGCCTACGAGCAGTACTTC
clone_size: NA
v_call: TRBV6-5
d_call: NA
j_call: TRBJ2-7

cdr3_aa: CASSQAPGGPGEQYF
cdr3_nt: TGTGCCAGCAGCCAAGCCCCAGGGGGTCCGGGCGAGCAGTACTTC
clone_size: NA
v_call: TRBV14
d_call: TRBD1
j_call: TRBJ2-7

cdr3_aa: CATSRGGYYEQYF
cdr3_nt: TGTGCCACCAGCAGGGGAGGGTACTACGAGCAGTACTTC
clone_size: NA
v_call: TRBV15
d_call: TRBD2
j_call: TRBJ2-7

cdr3_aa: CSVEETGTFSQPQHF
cdr3_nt: TGCAGCGTTGAAGAGACAGGGACTTTCTCTCAGCCCCAGCATTTT
clone_size: NA
v_call: TRBV29-1
d_call: TRBD1
j_call: TRBJ1-5